This TCR beta chain is from a study of blood T cell repertoires in COVID-19. Researchers sorted participants into cohorts using their self-reported clinical history. The recovered donors of Cohort 3 showed two negative PCRs, clearance, or symptom resolution. Method: immunoSEQ multiplex PCR; TCRdb's copy keeps in-frame clones and lacks some. The sample lists 150,000 to 200,000 clones, about four fifths occurring once. CDR1 is SGHRS, CDR2 YFSETQ, per germline. Trimming took off 1 base at V and 3 bases at J, with 16 bases between the two ends. This CDR3 is 17 amino acids long. The source of this sequence is an older woman who had recovered from COVID-19. The source material was PBMCs or T cells enriched from blood (not recorded which). The genes are TRBV5-1 and TRBJ2-2; D might be TRBD2 (5 bases). The CDR3 DNA sequence: TGCGCCAGCAGCTTGTCGGTCGGAAGCGGTTACACCGGGGAGCTGTTTTTT. As protein: CASSLSVGSGYTGELFF.